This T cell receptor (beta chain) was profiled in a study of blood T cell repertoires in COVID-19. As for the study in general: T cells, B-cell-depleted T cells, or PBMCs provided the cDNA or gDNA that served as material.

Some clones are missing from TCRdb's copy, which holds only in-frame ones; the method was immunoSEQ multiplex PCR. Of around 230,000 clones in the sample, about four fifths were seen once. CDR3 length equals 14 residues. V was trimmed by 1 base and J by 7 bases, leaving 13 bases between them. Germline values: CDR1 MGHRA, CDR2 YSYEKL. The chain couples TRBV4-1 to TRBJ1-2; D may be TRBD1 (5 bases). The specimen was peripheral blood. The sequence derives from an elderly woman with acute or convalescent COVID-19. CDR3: CASSQGAGELGYTF. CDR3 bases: TGCGCCAGCAGCCAAGGGGCGGGGGAACTTGGCTACACCTTC.